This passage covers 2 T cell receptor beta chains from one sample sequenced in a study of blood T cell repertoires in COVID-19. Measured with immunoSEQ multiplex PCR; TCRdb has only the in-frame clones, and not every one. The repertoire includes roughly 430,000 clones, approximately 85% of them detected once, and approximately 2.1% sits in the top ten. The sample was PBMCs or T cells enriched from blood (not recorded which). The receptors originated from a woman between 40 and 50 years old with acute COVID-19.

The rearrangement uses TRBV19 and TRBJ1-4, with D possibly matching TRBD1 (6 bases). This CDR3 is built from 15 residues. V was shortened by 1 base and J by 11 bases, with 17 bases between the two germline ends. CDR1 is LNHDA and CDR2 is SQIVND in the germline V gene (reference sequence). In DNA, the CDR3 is TGTGCCAGTAGTATAGTGCAGGGGCGCGTAAGGAAACTGTTTTTT. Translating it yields CASSIVQGRVRKLFF. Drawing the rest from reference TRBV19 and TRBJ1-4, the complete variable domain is DGGITQSPKYLFRKEGQNVTLSCEQNLNHDAMYWYRQDPGQGLRLIYYSQIVNDFQKGDIAEGYSVSREKKESFPLTVTSAQKNPTAFYLCASSIVQGRVRKLFFGSGTQLSVL.

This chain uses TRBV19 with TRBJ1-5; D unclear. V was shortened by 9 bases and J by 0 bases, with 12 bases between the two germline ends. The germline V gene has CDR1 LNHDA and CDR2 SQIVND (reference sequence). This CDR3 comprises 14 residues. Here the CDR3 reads CASNLANSNQPQHF. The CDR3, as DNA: TGTGCCAGCAACCTCGCGAATAGCAATCAGCCCCAGCATTTT.